Following are 10 T cell receptor beta chains from one sample sequenced in a study of T cells in tumors after PD-1 blockade. Using immunoSEQ multiplex PCR, the repertoire was profiled, and TCRdb retains in-frame clones only, with some absent. The repertoire includes about 47,000 clones, roughly 73% of them detected once, and approximately 15% sits in the top ten. This material consisted of PBMCs, taken before anti-PD-1 treatment. These receptor sequences come from a human donor with basal cell carcinoma.

This rearrangement joins TRBV30 to TRBJ1-1; D uncertain. The CDR3 spans 12 residues. CDR1 and CDR2 from the germline V gene are GTSNPN and SVGIG (reference sequence). V was clipped by 3 bases and J by 4 bases, with 9 bases between them. As DNA, the CDR3 is TGTGCCTGGAGATTTTACCGCACTGAAGCTTTCTTT. This translates into CAWRFYRTEAFF.

The V gene is TRBV18, the J gene TRBJ2-5; D gene uncertain. CDR3 size: 12 residues. Trimming pared 0 bases from V and 5 bases from J, leaving 4 bases between. The germline V gene encodes CDR1 KGHSH and CDR2 LQKENI. CDR3: CASSPPDETQYF. The CDR3 DNA reads as TGTGCCAGCTCACCACCCGATGAGACCCAGTACTTC.

This chain links TRBV28 with TRBJ1-2; 7 bases fit TRBD1. CDR3 length: 16 residues. With 7 bases clipped from V and 8 bases from J, the junction kept 19 bases outside the gene matches. Germline V lookup: CDR1 MDHEN, CDR2 SYDVKM. The CDR3 DNA reads as TGTGCCAGCACCCTTACGGCGGGACAGTCCCTCGGGGGCTACACCTTC. Its protein product is CASTLTAGQSLGGYTF.

As to this clone: Other DNA sequences in the same sample also yield this CDR3. The V gene is TRBV5-6, the J gene TRBJ1-5; D is perhaps TRBD1 (6 bases). Trimming cost V 0 bases and J 4 bases, with 20 bases left between them. CDR1 is SGHDT and CDR2 is YYEEEE in the germline V gene. This CDR3 is 18 amino acids long. The CDR3 region is CASSLEGGGGFRNQPQHF. The CDR3, as DNA: TGTGCCAGCAGCTTGGAGGGAGGGGGGGGCTTTCGGAATCAGCCCCAGCATTTT.

The chain carries TRBV30 and TRBJ1-2, with 7 bases matching TRBD1. Germline loops: CDR1 GTSNPN, CDR2 SVGIG (reference sequence). With 1 base clipped from V and 8 bases from J, the junction kept 7 bases outside the gene matches. This CDR3 is 13 amino acids long. The CDR3 nucleotides are TGTGCCTGGAGTGCCCAGGGGGGACGGGGCTACACCTTC. This gives the protein CAWSAQGGRGYTF.

The V and J genes are TRBV19 and TRBJ2-5, with D perhaps TRBD2 (5 bases). V dropped 4 bases and J dropped 7 bases, with 16 bases sitting between them. CDR1 and CDR2 from the germline V gene are LNHDA and SQIVND (reference sequence). This CDR3 contains 14 residues. This CDR3 reads CASSTTREGGTQYF. DNA of the CDR3: TGTGCCAGTAGTACGACAAGGGAAGGAGGGACCCAGTACTTC. The whole variable domain, filled in from reference TRBV19 and TRBJ2-5, reads DGGITQSPKYLFRKEGQNVTLSCEQNLNHDAMYWYRQDPGQGLRLIYYSQIVNDFQKGDIAEGYSVSREKKESFPLTVTSAQKNPTAFYLCASSTTREGGTQYFGPGTRLLVL.

Only one count was recorded for this clone. The rearrangement joins TRBV5-5 to TRBJ2-1, with 8 bases lining up with TRBD1. The V gene's germline CDR1 is SGHKS and CDR2 YYEKEE (reference sequence). The CDR3 has 15 amino acids. The V and J ends lost 3 bases and 3 bases, in that order; junction bases with no gene match: 5. CDR3 residues: CASSSQGADYNEQFF. As DNA, the CDR3 is TGTGCCAGCAGCTCTCAGGGGGCTGACTACAATGAGCAGTTCTTC. The whole variable domain, filled in from reference TRBV5-5 and TRBJ2-1, reads DAGVTQSPTHLIKTRGQQVTLRCSPISGHKSVSWYQQVLGQGPQFIFQYYEKEERGRGNFPDRFSARQFPNYSSELNVNALLLGDSALYLCASSSQGADYNEQFFGPGTRLTVL.

The chain recombines TRBV6-6 with TRBJ1-2; D perhaps matches TRBD1 (6 bases). The V end was cut by 5 bases, the J end by 4 bases, with 11 bases between. The germline V gene encodes CDR1 MNHNY and CDR2 SVGAGI (reference sequence). The CDR3 extends over 13 amino acids. The CDR3 nucleotides read TGTGCCAGCAGTCTTGGGACAATCTATGGCTACACCTTC. Encoded protein: CASSLGTIYGYTF.

The chain has TRBV10-2 and TRBJ2-7; TRBD2 matches at 9 bases. The CDR3 sequence is 15 residues long. Germline V lookup: CDR1 WSHSY, CDR2 SAAADI. V was clipped by 3 bases and J by 6 bases; unmatched bases: 9. DNA for the CDR3: TGCGCCAGCAGTGAATTCCCTAGCGGGGCGGGCGAGCAGTACTTC. This encodes CASSEFPSGAGEQYF.

Here the CDR3 reads CASSPRDRAYNEQFF. CDR3 DNA sequence: TGTGCCAGCTCACCACGGGACAGGGCTTACAATGAGCAGTTCTTC. The rearrangement links TRBV18 to TRBJ2-1, with 9 bases aligning to TRBD1. Germline V lookup: CDR1 KGHSH, CDR2 LQKENI. Trimming took 1 base from V and 4 from J; bases not matched to a gene: 2. The CDR3 is made up of 15 amino acids. The full variable domain, in which reference TRBV18 and TRBJ2-1 provide the parts outside the CDR3, is NAGVMQNPRHLVRRRGQEARLRCSPMKGHSHVYWYRQLPEEGLKFMVYLQKENIIDESGMPKERFSAEFPKEGPSILRIQQVVRGDSAAYFCASSPRDRAYNEQFFGPGTRLTVL.